This T cell receptor (beta chain) was profiled in a study of shared clonotypes between healthy human individuals. V was cut by 7 bases and J by 4 bases, with 8 bases left in between. The CDR3 consists of 11 residues. Germline CDR1 is SGDLS and CDR2 is YYNGEE. The naive CD8 subset, CD45RO-negative cells positively selected for CCR7, excluded terminally differentiated effector memory CD45RA+ cells. Genomic DNA of each subset was evenly split across several immunoSEQ plates. Only in-frame clones appear in the TCRdb table, and some are missing; sequencing was by immunoSEQ multiplex PCR. This table has roughly 600,000 clones, 95% to 98% appearing once.

The receptor was isolated from a man aged 30-40 years in good health. The specimen sequenced was naive CD8+ T cells sorted from blood. This chain links TRBV9 with TRBJ1-2; the D is unclear. The CDR3 DNA follows: TGTGCCAGCGGGAATCCCTATGGCTACACCTTC. As protein: CASGNPYGYTF.